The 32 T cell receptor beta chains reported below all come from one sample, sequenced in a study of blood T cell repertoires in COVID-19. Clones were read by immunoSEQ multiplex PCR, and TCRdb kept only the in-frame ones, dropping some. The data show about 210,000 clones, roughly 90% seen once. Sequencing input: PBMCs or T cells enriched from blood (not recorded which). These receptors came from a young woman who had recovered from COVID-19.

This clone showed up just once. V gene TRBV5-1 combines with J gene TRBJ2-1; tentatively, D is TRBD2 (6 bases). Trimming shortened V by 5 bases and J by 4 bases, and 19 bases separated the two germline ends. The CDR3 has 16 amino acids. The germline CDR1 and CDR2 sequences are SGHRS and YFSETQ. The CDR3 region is CASRPTVARGYNEQFF. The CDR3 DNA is TGCGCCAGCAGGCCAACAGTGGCCCGGGGGTACAATGAGCAGTTCTTC.

CDR3 nucleotide sequence: TGTGCCAGCAGCTTAGAGTGGGGACAGGGACCCTACGAGCAGTACTTC. Amino acids: CASSLEWGQGPYEQYF. This chain joins TRBV7-9 and TRBJ2-7; 9 nucleotides match TRBD1. J was trimmed by 2 bases and V by 1 base; bases with no gene match: 6. Germline CDR1 is SEHNR and CDR2 is FQNEAQ (reference sequence). The CDR3 runs to 16 residues.

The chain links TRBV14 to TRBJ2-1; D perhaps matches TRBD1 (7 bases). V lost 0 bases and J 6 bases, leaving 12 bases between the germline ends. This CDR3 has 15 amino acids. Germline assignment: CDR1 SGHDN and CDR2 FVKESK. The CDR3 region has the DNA TGTGCCAGCAGCCAAGATCGGCAGGGGGGCAATGAGCAGTTCTTC. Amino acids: CASSQDRQGGNEQFF.

CDR3 nucleotides: TGTGCCAGCAGTTTCCACACCTTTCTAGGGGGGGCTGTCGCAAAACTGTTTTTT. It codes for CASSFHTFLGGAVAKLFF. The V call is TRBV28, the J call TRBJ1-4; the D gene is possibly TRBD1 (6 bases). V dropped 3 bases and J dropped 10 bases, with 27 bases sitting between them. The CDR3 runs 18 residues. Germline lookup yields CDR1 MDHEN and CDR2 SYDVKM.

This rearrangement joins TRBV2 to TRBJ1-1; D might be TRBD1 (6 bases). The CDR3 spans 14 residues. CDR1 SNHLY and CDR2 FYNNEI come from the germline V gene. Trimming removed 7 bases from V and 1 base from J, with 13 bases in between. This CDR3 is CASTGQLGNTEAFF. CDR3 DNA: TGTGCCAGCACCGGACAGTTGGGGAACACTGAAGCTTTCTTT.

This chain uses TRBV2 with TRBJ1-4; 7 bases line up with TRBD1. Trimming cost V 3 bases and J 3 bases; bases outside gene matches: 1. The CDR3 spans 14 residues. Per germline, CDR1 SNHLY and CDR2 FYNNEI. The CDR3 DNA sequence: TGTGCCAGCAGTGACGGGACAGCTAATGAAAAACTGTTTTTT. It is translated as CASSDGTANEKLFF.

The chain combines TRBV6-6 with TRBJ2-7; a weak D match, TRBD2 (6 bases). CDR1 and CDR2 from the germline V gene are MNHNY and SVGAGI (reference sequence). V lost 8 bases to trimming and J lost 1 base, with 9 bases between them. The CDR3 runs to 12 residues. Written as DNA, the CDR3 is TGTGCCAGCTGCGCGGGGTCCTACGAGCAGTACTTC. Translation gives CASCAGSYEQYF.

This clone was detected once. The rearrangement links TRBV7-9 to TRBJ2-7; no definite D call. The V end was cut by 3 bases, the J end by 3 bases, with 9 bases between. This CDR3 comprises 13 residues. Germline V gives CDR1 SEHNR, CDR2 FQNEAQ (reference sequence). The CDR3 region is CASSLPTGYEQYF. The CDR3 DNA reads TGTGCCAGCAGCTTGCCCACGGGCTACGAGCAGTACTTC.

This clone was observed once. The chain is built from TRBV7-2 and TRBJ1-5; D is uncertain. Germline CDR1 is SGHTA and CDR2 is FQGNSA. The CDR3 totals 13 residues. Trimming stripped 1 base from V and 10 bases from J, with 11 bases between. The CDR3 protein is CASSLDEYRPQHF. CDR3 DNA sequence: TGTGCCAGCAGCTTAGATGAGTATCGCCCCCAGCATTTT.

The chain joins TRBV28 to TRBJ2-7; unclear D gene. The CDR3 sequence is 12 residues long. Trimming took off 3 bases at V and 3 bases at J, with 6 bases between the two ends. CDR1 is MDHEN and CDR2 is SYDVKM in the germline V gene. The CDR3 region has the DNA TGTGCCAGCAGTTTCAACAGCTACGAGCAGTACTTC. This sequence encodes CASSFNSYEQYF.

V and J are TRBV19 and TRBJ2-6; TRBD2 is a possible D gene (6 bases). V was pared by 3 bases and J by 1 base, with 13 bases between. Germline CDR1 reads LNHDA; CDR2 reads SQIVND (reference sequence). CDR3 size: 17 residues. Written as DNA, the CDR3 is TGTGCCAGTAGTATCGACGGGGGTACTTCTGGGGCCAACGTCCTGACTTTC. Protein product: CASSIDGGTSGANVLTF.

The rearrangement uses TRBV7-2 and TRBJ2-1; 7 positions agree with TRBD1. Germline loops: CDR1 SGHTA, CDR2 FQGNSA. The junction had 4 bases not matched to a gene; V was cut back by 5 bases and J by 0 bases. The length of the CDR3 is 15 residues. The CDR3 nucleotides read TGTGCCAGCAGCCCCTGGGACAGCTCCTACAATGAGCAGTTCTTC. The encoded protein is CASSPWDSSYNEQFF.

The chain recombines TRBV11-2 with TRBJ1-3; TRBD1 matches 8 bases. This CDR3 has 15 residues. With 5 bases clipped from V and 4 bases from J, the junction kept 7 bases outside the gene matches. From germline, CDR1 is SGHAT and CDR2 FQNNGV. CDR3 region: CASSRQGARGNTIYF. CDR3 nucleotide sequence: TGTGCCAGCAGCCGCCAGGGGGCTCGGGGAAACACCATATATTTT.

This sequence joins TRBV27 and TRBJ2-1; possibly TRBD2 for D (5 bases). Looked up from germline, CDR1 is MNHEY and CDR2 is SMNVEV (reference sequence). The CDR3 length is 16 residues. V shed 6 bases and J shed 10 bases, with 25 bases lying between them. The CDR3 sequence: CASSPTTIRPSGEQFF. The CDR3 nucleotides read TGTGCCAGCAGCCCTACGACGATCCGTCCCTCGGGAGAGCAGTTCTTC.

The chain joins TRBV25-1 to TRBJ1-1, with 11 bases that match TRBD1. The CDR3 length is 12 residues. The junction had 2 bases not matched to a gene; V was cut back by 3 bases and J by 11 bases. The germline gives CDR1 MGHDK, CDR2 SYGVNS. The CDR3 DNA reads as TGTGCCAGCAGTGACGGACAGGGGGCGGCTTTCTTT. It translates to CASSDGQGAAFF.

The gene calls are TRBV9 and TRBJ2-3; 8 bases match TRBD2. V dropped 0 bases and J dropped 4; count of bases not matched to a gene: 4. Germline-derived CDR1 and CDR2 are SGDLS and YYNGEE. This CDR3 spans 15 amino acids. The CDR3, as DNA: TGTGCCAGCAGCGTAGTCAGCGGGGGCTCAGATACGCAGTATTTT. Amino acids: CASSVVSGGSDTQYF.

The CDR3 loop is CASSLGANEQFF. CDR3 bases: TGTGCCAGCAGCTTAGGGGCAAATGAGCAGTTCTTC. The rearrangement links TRBV7-9 to TRBJ2-1; D is ambiguous. Trimming cost V 1 base and J 7 bases, with 5 bases left between them. Per the germline V gene, CDR1 is SEHNR and CDR2 is FQNEAQ (reference sequence). This CDR3 region has 12 residues.

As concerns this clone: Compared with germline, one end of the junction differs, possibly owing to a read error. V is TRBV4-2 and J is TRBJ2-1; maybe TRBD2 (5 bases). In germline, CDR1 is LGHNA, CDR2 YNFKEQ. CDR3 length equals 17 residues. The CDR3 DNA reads TGTGCCAGCAGCCAAGGAAGCGCGGCTAGCTCCCACAATGAGCAGTTCTTC. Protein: CASSQGSAASSHNEQFF.

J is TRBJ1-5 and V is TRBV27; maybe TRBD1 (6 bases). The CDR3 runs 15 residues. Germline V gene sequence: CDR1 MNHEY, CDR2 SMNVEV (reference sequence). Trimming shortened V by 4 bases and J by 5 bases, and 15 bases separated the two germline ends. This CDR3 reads CASSSSGGRDQPQHF. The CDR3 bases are TGTGCCAGCAGTTCCTCTGGGGGCAGAGATCAGCCCCAGCATTTT.

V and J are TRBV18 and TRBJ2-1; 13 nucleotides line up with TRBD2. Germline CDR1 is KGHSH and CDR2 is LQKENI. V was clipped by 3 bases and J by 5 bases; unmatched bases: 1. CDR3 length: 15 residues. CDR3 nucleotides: TGTGCCAGCTCACCCGGGACTAGCGGGGACAATGAGCAGTTCTTC. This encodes CASSPGTSGDNEQFF.

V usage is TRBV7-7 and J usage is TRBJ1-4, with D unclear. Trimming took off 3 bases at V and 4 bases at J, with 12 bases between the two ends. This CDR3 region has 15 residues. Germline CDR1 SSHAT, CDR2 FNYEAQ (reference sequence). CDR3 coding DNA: TGTGCCAGCAGCTTTCTATTACAGTTTAATGAAAAACTGTTTTTT. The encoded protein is CASSFLLQFNEKLFF.

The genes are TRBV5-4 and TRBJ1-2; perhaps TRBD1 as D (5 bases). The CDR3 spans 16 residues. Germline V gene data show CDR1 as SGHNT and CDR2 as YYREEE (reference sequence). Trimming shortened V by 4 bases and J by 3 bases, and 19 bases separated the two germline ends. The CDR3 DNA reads TGTGCCAGCAGCCCGCAGGCCGCCAGGGCCGACTATGGCTACACCTTC. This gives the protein CASSPQAARADYGYTF.

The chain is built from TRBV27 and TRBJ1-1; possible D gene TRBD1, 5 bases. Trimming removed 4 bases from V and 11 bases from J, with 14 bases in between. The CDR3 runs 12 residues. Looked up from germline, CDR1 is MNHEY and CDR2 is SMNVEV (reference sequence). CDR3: CASSSTESVAFF. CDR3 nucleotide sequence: TGTGCCAGCAGTTCGACAGAGTCGGTGGCTTTCTTT.

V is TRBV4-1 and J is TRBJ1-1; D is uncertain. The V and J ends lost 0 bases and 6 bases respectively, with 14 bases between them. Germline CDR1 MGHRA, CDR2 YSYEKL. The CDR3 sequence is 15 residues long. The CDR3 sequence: CASSQEPGIGAEAFF. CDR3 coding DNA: TGCGCCAGCAGCCAAGAACCGGGTATCGGCGCTGAAGCTTTCTTT.

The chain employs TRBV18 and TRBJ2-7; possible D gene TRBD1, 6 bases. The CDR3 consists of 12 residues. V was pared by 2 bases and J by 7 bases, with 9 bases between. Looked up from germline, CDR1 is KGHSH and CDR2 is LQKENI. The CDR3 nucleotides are TGTGCCAGCTCACCAGGGGGCTGGGAGCAGTACTTC. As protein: CASSPGGWEQYF.

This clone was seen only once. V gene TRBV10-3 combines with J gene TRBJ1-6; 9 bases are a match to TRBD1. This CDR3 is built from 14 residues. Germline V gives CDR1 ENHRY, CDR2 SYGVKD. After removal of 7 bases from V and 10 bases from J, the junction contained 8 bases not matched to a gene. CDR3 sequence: CAITEDRGESPLHF. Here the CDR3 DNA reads TGTGCCATCACCGAGGACAGGGGAGAGTCACCCCTCCACTTT.

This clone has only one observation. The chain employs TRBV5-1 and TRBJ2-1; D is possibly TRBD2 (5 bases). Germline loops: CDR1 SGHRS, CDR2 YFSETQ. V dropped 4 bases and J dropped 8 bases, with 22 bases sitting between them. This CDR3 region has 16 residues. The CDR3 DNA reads TGCGCCAGCAGCCAAGCCCCGAGTACTAGGAATGATGAGCAGTTCTTC. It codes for CASSQAPSTRNDEQFF.

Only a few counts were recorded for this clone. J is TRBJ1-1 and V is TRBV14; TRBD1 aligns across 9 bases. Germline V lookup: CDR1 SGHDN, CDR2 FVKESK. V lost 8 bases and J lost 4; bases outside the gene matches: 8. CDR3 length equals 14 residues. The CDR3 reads CASRLGTGSTEAFF. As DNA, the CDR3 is TGTGCCAGCCGCCTCGGGACAGGGTCCACTGAAGCTTTCTTT.

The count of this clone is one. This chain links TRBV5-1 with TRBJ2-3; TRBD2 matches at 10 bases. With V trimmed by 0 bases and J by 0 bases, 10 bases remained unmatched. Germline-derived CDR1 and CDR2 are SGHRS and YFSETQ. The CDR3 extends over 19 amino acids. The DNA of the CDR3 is TGCGCCAGCAGCTTGGCGGCTAGCGGGGGCATAATGAGCACAGATACGCAGTATTTT. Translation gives CASSLAASGGIMSTDTQYF.

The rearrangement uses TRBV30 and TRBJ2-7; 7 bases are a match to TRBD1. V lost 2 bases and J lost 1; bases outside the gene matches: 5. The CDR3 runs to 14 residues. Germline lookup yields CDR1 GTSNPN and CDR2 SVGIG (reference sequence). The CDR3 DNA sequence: TGTGCCTGGAGTACACAGGGGATATCCTACGAGCAGTACTTC. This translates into CAWSTQGISYEQYF. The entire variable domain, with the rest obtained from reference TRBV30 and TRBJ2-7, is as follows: SQTIHQWPATLVQPVGSPLSLECTVEGTSNPNLYWYRQAAGRGLQLLFYSVGIGQISSEVPQNLSASRPQDRQFILSSKKLLLSDSGFYLCAWSTQGISYEQYFGPGTRLTVT.

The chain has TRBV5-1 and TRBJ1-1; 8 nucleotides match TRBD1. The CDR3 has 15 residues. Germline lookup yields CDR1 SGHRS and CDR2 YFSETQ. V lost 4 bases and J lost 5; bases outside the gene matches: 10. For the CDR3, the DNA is TGCGCCAGCAGCGCCCAGACAGGGGATGGGACTGAAGCTTTCTTT. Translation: CASSAQTGDGTEAFF. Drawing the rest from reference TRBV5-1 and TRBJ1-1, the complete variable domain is KAGVTQTPRYLIKTRGQQVTLSCSPISGHRSVSWYQQTPGQGLQFLFEYFSETQRNKGNFPGRFSGRQFSNSRSEMNVSTLELGDSALYLCASSAQTGDGTEAFFGQGTRLTVV.

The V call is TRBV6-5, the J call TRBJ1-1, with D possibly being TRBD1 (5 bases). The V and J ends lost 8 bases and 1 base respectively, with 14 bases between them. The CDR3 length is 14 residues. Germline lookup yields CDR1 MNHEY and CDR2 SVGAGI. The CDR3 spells CASVGAATNTEAFF. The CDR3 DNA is TGTGCCAGCGTTGGGGCAGCTACGAACACTGAAGCTTTCTTT.